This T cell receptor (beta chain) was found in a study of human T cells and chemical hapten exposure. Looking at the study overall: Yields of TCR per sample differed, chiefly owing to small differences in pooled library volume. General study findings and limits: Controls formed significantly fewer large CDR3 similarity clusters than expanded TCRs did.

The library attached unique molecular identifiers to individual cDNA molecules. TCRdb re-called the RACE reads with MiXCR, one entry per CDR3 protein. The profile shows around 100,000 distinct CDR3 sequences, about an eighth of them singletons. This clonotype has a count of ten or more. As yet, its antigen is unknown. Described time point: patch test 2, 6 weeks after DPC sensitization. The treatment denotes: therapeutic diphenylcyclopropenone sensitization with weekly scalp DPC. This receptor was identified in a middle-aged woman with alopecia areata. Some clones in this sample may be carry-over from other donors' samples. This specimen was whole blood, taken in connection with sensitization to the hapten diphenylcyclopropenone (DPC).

CDR3 protein: CASSEYEDQETQYF. The CDR3 nucleotides read TGTGCCAGCAGTGAATATGAGGACCAAGAGACCCAGTACTTC. This rearrangement joins TRBV25-1 to TRBJ2-5, with D unclear. The CDR3 contains 14 residues. Per the germline V gene, CDR1 is MGHDK and CDR2 is SYGVNS. Trimming cost V 0 bases and J 0 bases, with 5 bases left between them.